Following are 26 T cell receptor beta chains from one sample sequenced in a study of beta chain features in type 1 diabetes. These TCRs' antigens remain unknown. Every isolated RNA sample was fully reverse transcribed, so sequencing captured expressed TCRB transcripts. Profiling relied on immunoSEQ multiplex PCR, and the TCRdb table lists in-frame clones only, not all of them. This sample yields around 690,000 clones, of which approximately 13% are seen a single time; more than 0.1% belongs to the top ten. Regarding the study as a whole: Shorter TCRB CDR3s, moderately but significantly so, marked every one of the four CD4+ subsets in Type 1 diabetes patients.

The specimen sequenced was naive CD4+ T cells from blood. Source of these receptors: a man aged 25 to 40 with type 1 diabetes.

The V call is TRBV7-2, the J call TRBJ2-1; a weak D match, TRBD1 (5 bases). The germline CDR1 and CDR2 sequences are SGHTA and FQGNSA. Trimming took 3 bases from V and 0 from J, leaving 12 bases between them. The CDR3 is 16 amino acids. The CDR3 coding sequence is TGTGCCAGCAGCTTGGCAGGGCTAAGCTCCTACAATGAGCAGTTCTTC. Translation: CASSLAGLSSYNEQFF.

The chain couples TRBV28 to TRBJ2-7; D unclear. The CDR3 consists of 12 residues. The V gene's germline CDR1 is MDHEN and CDR2 SYDVKM. Between the trimmed V and J ends, which lost 2 bases and 4 bases, there was a span of 6 bases. CDR3 sequence reads: CASSLKKYEQYF. The DNA of the CDR3 is TGTGCCAGCAGTTTAAAGAAATACGAGCAGTACTTC.

V and J are TRBV30 and TRBJ1-4; TRBD1 aligns across 9 bases. The CDR3 is made up of 16 amino acids. The V and J ends lost 1 base and 3 bases, in that order; junction bases with no gene match: 6. The germline gives CDR1 GTSNPN, CDR2 SVGIG (reference sequence). The CDR3 DNA follows: TGTGCCTGGAGTGGACAGGGGGTGGGCCCTAATGAAAAACTGTTTTTT. Translated: CAWSGQGVGPNEKLFF.

This clone was picked up a small number of times. The chain combines TRBV5-1 with TRBJ2-3; 7 bases fit TRBD2. After removal of 4 bases from V and 6 bases from J, the junction contained 8 bases not matched to a gene. This CDR3 comprises 14 residues. Germline CDR1 and CDR2: SGHRS and YFSETQ. The chain's CDR3 is CASSRGVSWDTQYF. The CDR3, as DNA: TGCGCCAGCAGCCGGGGGGTATCGTGGGATACGCAGTATTTT.

This clone was recorded a few times. The chain links TRBV27 to TRBJ1-1, with TRBD1 as a possible D gene (5 bases). The V gene's germline CDR1 is MNHEY and CDR2 SMNVEV (reference sequence). This CDR3 is built from 13 residues. Trimming shortened V by 3 bases and J by 4 bases, and 9 bases separated the two germline ends. CDR3 DNA: TGTGCCAGCAGTTTGCAGGGAGGCACTGAAGCTTTCTTT. It translates to CASSLQGGTEAFF.

This clone was detected a few times. J is TRBJ2-7 and V is TRBV15; the D gene could be TRBD1 or TRBD2 (5 bases each). This CDR3 contains 16 residues. Germline V lookup: CDR1 LNHNV, CDR2 YYDKDF (reference sequence). The germline V and J ends were trimmed by 0 bases and 1 base, with 13 bases remaining between them. CDR3 sequence reads: CATSRETGTVSYEQYF. The DNA for the CDR3 is TGTGCCACCAGCAGAGAGACCGGGACGGTGTCCTACGAGCAGTACTTC.

This clone has more than one count but fewer than ten. J is TRBJ2-1 and V is TRBV14; D remains unclear. The V and J ends lost 0 bases and 3 bases respectively, with 3 bases between them. The CDR3 covers 13 residues. Germline assignment: CDR1 SGHDN and CDR2 FVKESK. The CDR3 is CASSQEDYNEQFF. CDR3 DNA sequence: TGTGCCAGCAGCCAAGAGGACTACAATGAGCAGTTCTTC.

Only a few counts were recorded for this clone. This rearrangement joins TRBV19 to TRBJ1-6; TRBD1 matches at 7 bases. Per germline, CDR1 LNHDA and CDR2 SQIVND (reference sequence). There are 14 residues in the CDR3. Trimming removed 7 bases from V and 4 bases from J; junction bases left unmatched: 4. Here the CDR3 reads CASNPGQYNSPLHF. The CDR3 nucleotides read TGTGCCAGTAATCCGGGACAGTATAATTCACCCCTCCACTTT. Together with reference TRBV19 and TRBJ1-6, the CDR3 gives the full variable domain: DGGITQSPKYLFRKEGQNVTLSCEQNLNHDAMYWYRQDPGQGLRLIYYSQIVNDFQKGDIAEGYSVSREKKESFPLTVTSAQKNPTAFYLCASNPGQYNSPLHFGNGTRLTVT.

This clone appeared a few times. The chain combines TRBV6-5 with TRBJ2-3; D not certain. Trimming removed 4 bases at V and 4 bases at J, with 9 bases between. Germline V gene lookup returns CDR1 MNHEY and CDR2 SVGAGI. This CDR3 has 13 amino acids. CDR3 loop: CASSFDISDTQYF. The CDR3 region has the DNA TGTGCCAGCAGTTTTGACATCTCAGATACGCAGTATTTT.

The chain employs TRBV30 and TRBJ2-3, with D perhaps being TRBD1 or TRBD2 (6 bases each). Germline lookup yields CDR1 GTSNPN and CDR2 SVGIG (reference sequence). Trimming stripped 5 bases from V and 2 bases from J, with 11 bases between. This CDR3 has 13 amino acids. DNA of the CDR3: TGTGCCTGGGGTGGGGGGCCCACAGATACGCAGTATTTT. Translating gives CAWGGGPTDTQYF. The whole variable domain, filled in from reference TRBV30 and TRBJ2-3, reads SQTIHQWPATLVQPVGSPLSLECTVEGTSNPNLYWYRQAAGRGLQLLFYSVGIGQISSEVPQNLSASRPQDRQFILSSKKLLLSDSGFYLCAWGGGPTDTQYFGPGTRLTVL.

The CDR3 reads CAWSPLQGRSEKLFF. The CDR3 nucleotides read TGTGCCTGGAGTCCCCTACAGGGCCGATCTGAAAAACTGTTTTTT. The chain recombines TRBV30 with TRBJ1-4, with D possibly matching TRBD1 (6 bases). The CDR3 loop spans 15 amino acids. Trimming removed 2 bases at V and 7 bases at J, with 17 bases between. Germline values: CDR1 GTSNPN, CDR2 SVGIG (reference sequence).

The CDR3 loop is CASWEEYNEQFF. The CDR3 DNA sequence: TGTGCCTCCTGGGAGGAATACAATGAGCAGTTCTTC. The V and J genes are TRBV10-3 and TRBJ2-1; tentative D call: TRBD2 (6 bases). This CDR3 region has 12 residues. V was shortened by 11 bases and J by 4 bases, with 12 bases between the two germline ends. Germline V gene sequence: CDR1 ENHRY, CDR2 SYGVKD.

This clone was seen only a few times. V usage is TRBV11-2 and J usage is TRBJ2-2; the match to TRBD2 covers 7 bases. This CDR3 is built from 17 residues. The ends lost 2 bases at V and 8 bases at J; junction bases unmatched: 14. Germline CDR1 is SGHAT and CDR2 is FQNNGV. This CDR3 reads CASSLLIAGPLTGELFF. DNA of the CDR3: TGTGCCAGCAGCTTACTCATAGCGGGTCCCCTAACAGGGGAGCTGTTTTTT.

There are a few counts of this clone. V usage is TRBV19 and J usage is TRBJ1-5; D call uncertain. Trimming left V 3 bases short and J 3 bases short, with 3 bases between. Germline CDR1 is LNHDA and CDR2 is SQIVND (reference sequence). The CDR3 covers 12 residues. The CDR3 is CASSILNQPQHF. The CDR3 DNA follows: TGTGCCAGTAGTATCCTCAATCAGCCCCAGCATTTT.

This clone has only a few counts. Germline is not matched at one junction end, which may reflect a read error. CDR3 sequence (DNA): TGTGCTAGCAGCCCCGACAGGGGCTCCTACGAGCAGTACTTC. Amino acid sequence: CASSPDRGSYEQYF. V usage is TRBV7-7 and J usage is TRBJ2-7; 8 bases fit TRBD1. The CDR3 runs to 14 residues. Germline V lookup: CDR1 SSHAT, CDR2 FNYEAQ (reference sequence).

The chain employs TRBV27 and TRBJ1-5; a possible D gene is TRBD1 (5 bases). The CDR3 runs to 15 residues. Germline CDR1 reads MNHEY; CDR2 reads SMNVEV (reference sequence). V shed 4 bases and J shed 4 bases, with 14 bases lying between them. CDR3 coding DNA: TGTGCCAGCAGTTCGTCCTCAGGGAATAATCAGCCCCAGCATTTT. This codes for CASSSSSGNNQPQHF.

This clone has a handful of counts. This chain connects TRBV10-3 to TRBJ1-1, with D tentatively TRBD1 (6 bases). The germline V and J ends were trimmed by 7 bases and 0 bases, with 12 bases remaining between them. The germline V gene has CDR1 ENHRY and CDR2 SYGVKD. CDR3 size: 14 residues. CDR3 protein: CAIKLGGMNTEAFF. DNA of the CDR3: TGTGCCATCAAATTGGGGGGCATGAACACTGAAGCTTTCTTT.

J is TRBJ2-5 and V is TRBV7-6, with 10 bases identical to TRBD1. Germline trimming cut 0 bases from V and 1 base from J; bases unmatched to any gene: 5. CDR1 is SGHVS and CDR2 is FNYEAQ in the germline V gene. This CDR3 region has 17 residues. DNA of the CDR3: TGTGCCAGCAGCTTAGCTTCTAGGACAGGGGGCCAAGAGACCCAGTACTTC. Residues: CASSLASRTGGQETQYF.

J is TRBJ2-2 and V is TRBV5-8, with D hard to call. This CDR3 is 16 amino acids long. Deletions cut 1 base from V and 6 bases from J, with 16 bases between. Per the germline V gene, CDR1 is SGHTS and CDR2 is YDEGEE. CDR3 in amino acids: CASSLSLGNRAGELFF. DNA of the CDR3: TGTGCCAGCAGCTTGTCTTTGGGAAATCGTGCCGGGGAGCTGTTTTTT.

The rearrangement joins TRBV7-9 to TRBJ2-6; 12 bases fit TRBD1. Germline loops: CDR1 SEHNR, CDR2 FQNEAQ (reference sequence). The CDR3 has 17 amino acids. After removal of 4 bases from V and 2 bases from J, the junction contained 3 bases not matched to a gene. The chain's CDR3 is CASSSGTGGAGANVLTF. In DNA, the CDR3 is TGTGCCAGCAGCTCAGGGACAGGGGGCGCTGGGGCCAACGTCCTGACTTTC.

V and J are TRBV13 and TRBJ1-2, with D maybe TRBD1 (5 bases). V was shortened by 5 bases and J by 9 bases, with 13 bases between the two germline ends. This CDR3 comprises 12 residues. Germline CDR1 PRHDT, CDR2 FYEKMQ (reference sequence). Here the CDR3 DNA reads TGTGCCAGCAGCCGCTACGGGGCCCGCTACACCTTC. Its protein product is CASSRYGARYTF.

This sequence joins TRBV2 and TRBJ1-1; D call uncertain. This CDR3 has 13 amino acids. CDR1 is SNHLY and CDR2 is FYNNEI in the germline V gene. V gave up 4 bases and J gave up 1 base, with 7 bases separating them. The CDR3 here is CASSGEANTEAFF. The CDR3 region has the DNA TGTGCCAGCAGTGGGGAGGCGAACACTGAAGCTTTCTTT.

The CDR3 here is CASSLIEQNTEAFF. In DNA, the CDR3 is TGCGCCAGCAGTTTAATAGAGCAGAACACTGAAGCTTTCTTT. The genes are TRBV5-1 and TRBJ1-1, with D unresolved. V lost 5 bases and J lost 1, with 12 bases in between. Per germline, CDR1 SGHRS and CDR2 YFSETQ. The CDR3 consists of 14 residues. The full variable domain, in which reference TRBV5-1 and TRBJ1-1 provide the parts outside the CDR3, is KAGVTQTPRYLIKTRGQQVTLSCSPISGHRSVSWYQQTPGQGLQFLFEYFSETQRNKGNFPGRFSGRQFSNSRSEMNVSTLELGDSALYLCASSLIEQNTEAFFGQGTRLTVV.

The gene calls are TRBV13 and TRBJ1-3; D remains unclear. Germline V lookup: CDR1 PRHDT, CDR2 FYEKMQ (reference sequence). V dropped 3 bases and J dropped 4 bases, with 7 bases sitting between them. The CDR3 is 13 amino acids. The CDR3 DNA reads TGTGCCAGCAGCTTGGGAGAAGGAAACACCATATATTTT. It is translated as CASSLGEGNTIYF.

This clone was seen only a few times. V usage is TRBV19 and J usage is TRBJ2-1; unclear D gene. The germline gives CDR1 LNHDA, CDR2 SQIVND (reference sequence). The V end was cut by 2 bases, the J end by 7 bases, with 6 bases between. CDR3 length: 12 residues. In DNA, the CDR3 is TGTGCCAGTAGTATATACATGAATGAGCAGTTCTTC. This encodes CASSIYMNEQFF.

In this sample, this clone turned up once. The V and J genes are TRBV6-5 and TRBJ1-6, with TRBD1 matching 8 bases. V gave up 5 bases and J gave up 8 bases; unmatched junction bases: 8. CDR3 length: 15 residues. Germline V gene sequence: CDR1 MNHEY, CDR2 SVGAGI. The CDR3 is CASSPTGGRHSPLHF. Here the CDR3 DNA reads TGTGCCAGCAGTCCTACAGGGGGACGGCATTCACCCCTCCACTTT.